The T cell receptor (beta chain) described here comes from a study of OX40 agonist ivuxolimab in advanced cancers. Trimming took off 2 bases at V and 3 bases at J, with 8 bases between the two ends. This CDR3 has 15 amino acids. Germline lookup yields CDR1 SGHAT and CDR2 FQNNGV. Profiling relied on immunoSEQ multiplex PCR, and the TCRdb table lists in-frame clones only, not all of them. The sample holds about 64,000 clones, less than 95% seen once. The V and J genes are TRBV11-2 and TRBJ2-6, with unresolved D. The source of this sequence is an adult with an advanced solid tumor such as melanoma, head and neck, liver or kidney cancer. Sequencing was performed on CD4+ or CD8+ T cells sorted from blood, taken in a trial of the OX40 agonist ivuxolimab. CDR3 protein: CASSLFGYGANVLTF. The CDR3, as DNA: TGTGCCAGCAGCTTATTTGGGTATGGGGCCAACGTCCTGACTTTC.